This TCR beta chain was found in a study of T cell changes during pregnancy in multiple sclerosis. Germline assignment: CDR1 LNHNV and CDR2 YYDKDF (reference sequence). This CDR3 is 14 amino acids long. V lost 1 base, J lost 8 bases, and 14 bases lay in between. Profiling relied on immunoSEQ multiplex PCR, and the TCRdb table lists in-frame clones only, not all of them. The sample has fewer than 85,000 clones, 70% to 90% seen once. This sample comprised peripheral blood, obtained before pregnancy. V usage is TRBV15 and J usage is TRBJ1-2; TRBD1 might be the D (6 bases). The TCR was taken from a female donor with multiple sclerosis, enrolled in a pregnancy study. The CDR3: CATSRGGRGPGYTF. The CDR3 DNA reads TGTGCCACCAGCAGAGGGGGGCGGGGGCCCGGCTACACCTTC. The entire variable domain, with the rest obtained from reference TRBV15 and TRBJ1-2, is as follows: DAMVIQNPRYQVTQFGKPVTLSCSQTLNHNVMYWYQQKSSQAPKLLFHYYDKDFNNEADTPDNFQSRRPNTSFCFLDIRSPGLGDTAMYLCATSRGGRGPGYTFGSGTRLTVV.